The entry that follows covers one T cell receptor beta chain sequence. This specimen comes from a study of cytomegalovirus exposure and HLA in healthy donors. 60 Vbeta and 13 Jbeta primers were used in PCR. Libraries were prepared by immunoSEQ multiplex PCR; TCRdb keeps only in-frame clonotypes and omits some of them. Of 110,000 to 150,000 clones in the sample, about 71% are singletons; the top ten hold under 2.5%. V dropped 7 bases and J dropped 5 bases, with 14 bases sitting between them. The CDR3 consists of 13 residues. Germline V gene lookup returns CDR1 SNHLY and CDR2 FYNNEI. Sequenced input: PBMCs. The gene calls are TRBV2 and TRBJ1-1; TRBD1 is a possible D gene (5 bases). This receptor was obtained from a woman aged 60-75 years in good health and CMV-seropositive. The CDR3 loop reads CASISGEGTEAFF. The CDR3 region has the DNA TGTGCCAGCATATCGGGGGAGGGGACTGAAGCTTTCTTT.